This is a list of T cell receptor beta chains from one sample in a study of blood T cell repertoires in COVID-19. The data were produced by immunoSEQ multiplex PCR, yet TCRdb's version contains in-frame clones alone and is incomplete. The repertoire holds approximately 260,000 clones, with about 88% as singletons. The sequenced material came from peripheral blood. Receptors were obtained from a woman aged 40 to 55 who had recovered from COVID-19. Both conserved end residues are part of each CDR3.

CDR3	V	J
CATSRSGSARSYEKLFF	TRBV15	TRBJ1-4
CASSARVAGDTQYF	TRBV11-1	TRBJ2-3
CASSGYDSYTEAFF	TRBV3-1/TRBV3-2	TRBJ1-1
CASSFSGENYEQYF	TRBV5-6	TRBJ2-7
CASSPISGGTQYF	TRBV13	TRBJ2-3
CASSYSTSGRRSSYNEQFF	TRBV11-3	TRBJ2-1
CASSLLGGTYNEQFF	TRBV27	TRBJ2-1
CASSLARDRAYNEQFF	TRBV11-1	TRBJ2-1
CASSSAGSGELFF	TRBV11-2	TRBJ2-2
CASSQLSGNTIYF	TRBV18	TRBJ1-3
CASSYDQGAQVETQYF	TRBV6-5	TRBJ2-5
CATSRVGGNYNEQFF	TRBV15	TRBJ2-1
CATSRDRDRVAFF	TRBV15	TRBJ1-1
CASSYSHSGANVLTF	TRBV2	TRBJ2-6
CASSSPGRNEQFF	TRBV7-9	TRBJ2-1
CASSLDRVRPEQYF	TRBV11-2	TRBJ2-7
CASSLGQGWGNEKLFF	TRBV6-2/TRBV6-3	TRBJ1-4
CASSFGQGAGNTIYF	TRBV7-9	TRBJ1-3
CASSQKKDMTGDSYEQYF	TRBV4-2	TRBJ2-7
CASGVQGNLAYGYTF	TRBV27	TRBJ1-2
CASSWYGRERGEQFF	TRBV7-9	TRBJ2-1
CASSSGGVGGEKLFF	TRBV6-5	TRBJ1-4
CASSGTGKRGYTF	TRBV28	TRBJ1-2
CASSADGATNEKLFF	TRBV7-2	TRBJ1-4
CAISERSGNEQFF	TRBV10-3	TRBJ2-1
CASSARLVLSHEQYF	TRBV11-3	TRBJ2-7
CASSDRGLANYGYTF	TRBV27	TRBJ1-2
CASSPWTGGRTGELFF	TRBV28	TRBJ2-2
CASSYGRVGTDTQYF	TRBV6-5	TRBJ2-3
CASSSRTAARPDGYTF	TRBV7-2	TRBJ1-2
CASSLRHPVGGYEQYF	TRBV27	TRBJ2-7
CASSLGWGDSNQPQHF	TRBV13	TRBJ1-5
CASSYGTSATGELFF	TRBV6-2/TRBV6-3	TRBJ2-2
CASSLSPEGGGTNEKLFF	TRBV5-6	TRBJ1-4
CASSSGGMENEQFF	TRBV27	TRBJ2-1
CASSGRDRGFYSNQPQHF	TRBV19	TRBJ1-5
CASSARTSGGVYEQYF	TRBV7-6	TRBJ2-7
CASSLSPDTQYF	TRBV12-3/TRBV12-4	TRBJ2-3
CASSLAQGGEQYF	TRBV7-2	TRBJ2-7
CASRQRDIWINGYTF	TRBV6-5	TRBJ1-2
CASSPMGLAGGNEQFF	TRBV7-6	TRBJ2-1
CATSEARTSGYTF	TRBV24-1	TRBJ1-2
CASSLNRGNTEAFF	TRBV7-2	TRBJ1-1
CASSLPTGVYGYTF	TRBV28	TRBJ1-2
CASSYSTHQETQYF	TRBV6-5	TRBJ2-5
CASSRDLVTDTQYF	TRBV14	TRBJ2-3
CASGTGKQYF	TRBV28	TRBJ2-7
CATSDPGAGDTQYF	TRBV24-1	TRBJ2-3
CSVGAGSSGNTIYF	TRBV29-1	TRBJ1-3